This entry describes one T cell receptor (beta chain). What it recognizes is unknown. These data originate in a study of cytomegalovirus exposure and HLA in healthy donors. Study-wide background: A subsequent analysis stated that the 100 to 150 validation repertoires were run on the same platform as the approximately 660 first-cohort repertoires.

This CDR3 has 16 residues. Germline-derived CDR1 and CDR2 are MDHEN and SYDVKM. Trimming stripped 6 bases from V and 1 base from J, with 13 bases between. General study findings and limits: According to a subsequent analysis, TCR clusters identified in the first cohort showed a tendency to co-occur across the 120 or so validation repertoires. Researchers catalogued approximately 160 TCR beta chains as cytomegalovirus-associated.

The donors were part of the validation cohort of 120 subjects. That cohort was separate from the first cohort, which comprised 500 to 700 subjects. Produced via immunoSEQ multiplex PCR; TCRdb's table is partial and in-frame only. The repertoire includes about 130,000 clones, 75% to 90% of them detected once, and around 1.1% sits in the top ten. This sequence originates from a woman under 30 in good health and CMV-seronegative. The V call is TRBV28, the J call TRBJ2-6, with a possible D match to TRBD2 (7 bases). Specimen: PBMCs. CDR3 protein: CASSGGPQSGANVLTF. CDR3 nucleotide sequence: TGTGCCAGCAGCGGGGGGCCGCAGTCTGGGGCCAACGTCCTGACTTTC.